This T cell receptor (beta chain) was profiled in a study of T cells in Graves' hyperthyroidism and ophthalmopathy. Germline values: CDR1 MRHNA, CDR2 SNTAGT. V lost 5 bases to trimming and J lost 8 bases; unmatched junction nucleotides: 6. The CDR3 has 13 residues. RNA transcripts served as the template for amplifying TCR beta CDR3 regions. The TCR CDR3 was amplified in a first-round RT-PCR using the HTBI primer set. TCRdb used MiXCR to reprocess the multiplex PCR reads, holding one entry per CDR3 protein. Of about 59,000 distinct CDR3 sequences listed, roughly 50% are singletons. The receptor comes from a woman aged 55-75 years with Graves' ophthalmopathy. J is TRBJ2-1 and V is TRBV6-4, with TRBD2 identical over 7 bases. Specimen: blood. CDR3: CASSRTSRDEQFF. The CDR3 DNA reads TGTGCCAGCAGTAGGACTAGTAGAGATGAGCAGTTCTTC.